The 29 T cell receptor beta chains below come from one sample, sequenced in a study of CD4 T cell repertoires in COVID-19. Method: immunoSEQ multiplex PCR; TCRdb's copy keeps in-frame clones and lacks some. The table lists 65,000 to 95,000 clones, roughly 80% of them singletons. Specimen: CD4+ T cells from peripheral blood, collected after recovery from COVID-19. The source is a human donor who had COVID-19.

The chain couples TRBV12-3 or TRBV12-4 to TRBJ1-5; a weak D match, TRBD1 (5 bases). This CDR3 region has 13 residues. V lost 3 bases, J lost 5 bases, and 8 bases lay in between. In DNA form, the CDR3 reads TGTGCCAGCAGTTTTGGGGGGGATCAGCCCCAGCATTTT. Protein: CASSFGGDQPQHF.

The rearrangement links TRBV20-1 to TRBJ2-3; D may match TRBD1 or TRBD2 (5 bases each). CDR3 length: 11 amino acids. Trimming left V 6 bases short and J 9 bases short, with 13 bases between. The germline gives CDR1 DFQATT, CDR2 SNEGSKA (reference sequence). The CDR3 reads CSARDEKTQYF. As DNA, the CDR3 is TGCAGTGCACGGGACGAAAAAACGCAGTATTTT.

The J gene is TRBJ1-1, the V gene TRBV12-3 or TRBV12-4; a weak D match, TRBD1 (5 bases). The germline V and J ends were trimmed by 3 bases and 1 base, with 6 bases remaining between them. This CDR3 contains 13 residues. The CDR3 here is CASSFGGNTEAFF. DNA for the CDR3: TGTGCCAGCAGTTTTGGGGGGAACACTGAAGCTTTCTTT.

CDR3 nucleotides: TGCGCCAGCAGCTTGGAAGGACAGGGAAATGAAAAACTGTTTTTT. Its protein product is CASSLEGQGNEKLFF. This chain connects TRBV5-1 to TRBJ1-4; TRBD1 matches 8 bases. Germline CDR1 reads SGHRS; CDR2 reads YFSETQ. The CDR3 is made up of 15 amino acids. After removal of 0 bases from V and 5 bases from J, the junction contained 3 bases not matched to a gene.

The chain couples TRBV11-2 to TRBJ1-2; D is unresolved. Germline lookup yields CDR1 SGHAT and CDR2 FQNNGV. The germline V and J ends were trimmed by 5 bases and 0 bases, with 22 bases remaining between them. This CDR3 comprises 18 residues. This CDR3 is CASSHRIEAGPTNYGYTF. CDR3 DNA sequence: TGTGCCAGCAGCCACAGAATCGAAGCCGGGCCGACTAACTATGGCTACACCTTC.

This chain links TRBV11-2 with TRBJ2-5; the match to TRBD2 covers 14 bases. CDR3 length: 18 amino acids. Trimming took 4 bases from V and 2 from J; bases not matched to a gene: 9. CDR1 and CDR2 (germline): SGHAT, FQNNGV. The CDR3 loop is CASSSRLAGGPGQETQYF. In DNA form, the CDR3 reads TGTGCCAGCAGCTCACGACTAGCGGGGGGGCCAGGACAAGAGACCCAGTACTTC.

This sequence joins TRBV7-9 and TRBJ2-7, with a possible D match to TRBD2 (5 bases). The CDR3 has 13 amino acids. Germline V gene lookup returns CDR1 SEHNR and CDR2 FQNEAQ (reference sequence). V lost 0 bases to trimming and J lost 7 bases, with 10 bases between them. CDR3 residues: CASSLAGALEQYF. CDR3 DNA sequence: TGTGCCAGCAGCTTAGCGGGAGCTTTGGAGCAGTACTTC.

The rearrangement joins TRBV7-2 to TRBJ2-7; tentative D call: TRBD2 (5 bases). CDR3 size: 14 residues. The germline V and J ends were trimmed by 5 bases and 4 bases, with 15 bases remaining between them. In germline, CDR1 is SGHTA, CDR2 FQGNSA. CDR3 loop: CASSQTAGLYEQYF. The CDR3 DNA reads TGTGCCAGCAGCCAAACGGCGGGCCTTTACGAGCAGTACTTC.

This clone was observed a single time. The chain is built from TRBV19 and TRBJ1-5; D might be TRBD1 (6 bases). The CDR3 is 19 residues long. The V gene lost 1 base and the J gene lost 5 bases, with 24 bases spanning the gap. CDR1 and CDR2 from the germline V gene are LNHDA and SQIVND (reference sequence). The CDR3 coding sequence is TGTGCCAGTAGTATAGGAGTAGGAGGGACACCAAACGGCCATCAGCCCCAGCATTTT. This codes for CASSIGVGGTPNGHQPQHF.

J is TRBJ2-7 and V is TRBV7-2, with 9 bases lining up with TRBD1. The CDR3 loop spans 16 amino acids. Germline V CDR1 and CDR2: SGHTA, FQGNSA. Losses at the gene ends were 5 bases for V and 3 bases for J; bases not matched to a gene: 11. The CDR3 here is CASSHRVGTGNYEQYF. The CDR3, as DNA: TGTGCCAGCAGCCATCGGGTCGGGACAGGGAACTACGAGCAGTACTTC.

This clone was counted only a few times. J is TRBJ1-4 and V is TRBV7-9; 8 nucleotides align to TRBD1. This CDR3 is built from 15 residues. The J segment lost 8 bases and the V segment lost 5 bases, leaving 10 bases of the junction unmatched. The V gene's germline CDR1 is SEHNR and CDR2 FQNEAQ (reference sequence). The CDR3: CASSPSGTGIEKLFF. CDR3 coding DNA: TGTGCCAGCAGCCCATCAGGGACAGGAATCGAAAAACTGTTTTTT.

The chain recombines TRBV6-5 with TRBJ2-1; possible D gene TRBD1, 6 bases. Germline loops: CDR1 MNHEY, CDR2 SVGAGI. V lost 6 bases and J lost 0, with 12 bases in between. The CDR3 is 15 residues long. The CDR3 loop reads CASSPLQGSYNEQFF. The DNA of the CDR3 is TGTGCCAGCAGCCCCCTACAGGGCTCCTACAATGAGCAGTTCTTC.

This chain connects TRBV5-6 to TRBJ2-3; either TRBD1 or TRBD2 may fit D (5 bases each). V gave up 3 bases and J gave up 6 bases, with 17 bases separating them. Looked up from germline, CDR1 is SGHDT and CDR2 is YYEEEE. The CDR3 is made up of 15 amino acids. The CDR3 loop is CASSWGPLGVDTQYF. The CDR3 bases are TGTGCCAGCAGCTGGGGACCCTTAGGGGTCGATACGCAGTATTTT. The whole variable domain, remainder taken from reference TRBV5-6 and TRBJ2-3, is DAGVTQSPTHLIKTRGQQVTLRCSPKSGHDTVSWYQQALGQGPQFIFQYYEEEERQRGNFPDRFSGHQFPNYSSELNVNALLLGDSALYLCASSWGPLGVDTQYFGPGTRLTVL.

This clone was detected only a few times. The gene calls are TRBV7-8 and TRBJ1-5; the match to TRBD1 covers 12 bases. The CDR3 loop spans 15 amino acids. Germline V gene sequence: CDR1 SGHVS, CDR2 FQNEAQ. V was pared by 3 bases and J by 7 bases, with 4 bases of the junction left unmatched. The CDR3 DNA follows: TGTGCCAGCAGCTTGGGACAGGGGGCCGGCCAGCCCCAGCATTTT. This gives the protein CASSLGQGAGQPQHF. The full variable domain, with the rest looked up from reference TRBV7-8 and TRBJ1-5, is GAGVSQSPRYKVAKRGQDVALRCDPISGHVSLFWYQQALGQGPEFLTYFQNEAQLDKSGLPSDRFFAERPEGSVSTLKIQRTQQEDSAVYLCASSLGQGAGQPQHFGDGTRLSIL.

The chain uses TRBV19 and TRBJ2-5; either TRBD1 or TRBD2 may supply D (6 bases each). The CDR3 loop spans 14 amino acids. Germline CDR1 and CDR2: LNHDA and SQIVND (reference sequence). V lost 8 bases and J lost 0, with 13 bases in between. The CDR3 region has the DNA TGTGCCAGTTCATGGGGGGCCTACCAAGAGACCCAGTACTTC. Amino acid sequence: CASSWGAYQETQYF.

This chain links TRBV5-8 with TRBJ2-3; D remains unclear. Trimming shortened V by 0 bases and J by 2 bases, and 10 bases separated the two germline ends. Germline V gene sequence: CDR1 SGHTS, CDR2 YDEGEE. The CDR3 is made up of 15 amino acids. As DNA, the CDR3 is TGTGCCAGCAGCTTGGAGGGATTACTCACAGATACGCAGTATTTT. Translation: CASSLEGLLTDTQYF.

This clone has only one observation. This chain links TRBV5-4 with TRBJ2-2; 7 bases are shared with TRBD2. CDR1 SGHNT and CDR2 YYREEE come from the germline V gene (reference sequence). The trim removed 2 bases at V and 5 bases at J, leaving 9 bases unmatched. The CDR3 contains 16 residues. This chain's CDR3 is CASSFLTGGRTGELFF. CDR3 sequence (DNA): TGTGCCAGCAGCTTTTTGACGGGGGGAAGGACCGGGGAGCTGTTTTTT. The variable domain in full, with the rest retrieved from reference TRBV5-4 and TRBJ2-2, is ETGVTQSPTHLIKTRGQQVTLRCSSQSGHNTVSWYQQALGQGPQFIFQYYREEENGRGNFPPRFSGLQFPNYSSELNVNALELDDSALYLCASSFLTGGRTGELFFGEGSRLTVL.

The table lists this clone with a count of one. This chain uses TRBV7-8 with TRBJ1-4, with 10 bases that match TRBD1. CDR1 is SGHVS and CDR2 is FQNEAQ in the germline V gene. The ends lost 2 bases at V and 4 bases at J; junction bases unmatched: 1. This CDR3 comprises 15 residues. In nucleotides, the CDR3 is TGTGCCAGCAGCTTATGGGACAGGGGTAATGAAAAACTGTTTTTT. Amino acid sequence: CASSLWDRGNEKLFF.

This rearrangement joins TRBV5-1 to TRBJ2-5; D possibly matches TRBD1 or TRBD2 (5 bases each). Per germline, CDR1 SGHRS and CDR2 YFSETQ. The CDR3 consists of 13 residues. The ends were cut back, 4 bases at V and 5 bases at J, with 12 bases in the middle. In nucleotides, the CDR3 is TGCGCCAGCAGCACCGGGACGGAGGAGACCCAGTACTTC. This codes for CASSTGTEETQYF. The whole variable domain, remainder taken from reference TRBV5-1 and TRBJ2-5, is KAGVTQTPRYLIKTRGQQVTLSCSPISGHRSVSWYQQTPGQGLQFLFEYFSETQRNKGNFPGRFSGRQFSNSRSEMNVSTLELGDSALYLCASSTGTEETQYFGPGTRLLVL.

The rearrangement uses TRBV12-3 or TRBV12-4 and TRBJ1-2; D ambiguous. The CDR3 is made up of 12 amino acids. V was pared by 6 bases and J by 5 bases, with 10 bases between. The chain's CDR3 is CASSRGEYGYTF. The CDR3 coding sequence is TGTGCCAGCAGCCGGGGAGAATATGGCTACACCTTC.

The chain uses TRBV6-5 and TRBJ1-1; D might be TRBD1 (6 bases). Germline-derived CDR1 and CDR2 are MNHEY and SVGAGI. This CDR3 has 15 amino acids. The V gene lost 6 bases and the J gene lost 5 bases, with 19 bases spanning the gap. CDR3 sequence reads: CASSRNYRAGTEAFF. The CDR3, as DNA: TGTGCCAGCAGCAGAAACTACAGGGCAGGAACTGAAGCTTTCTTT.

V is TRBV7-8 and J is TRBJ2-2; unclear D gene. Germline CDR1 SGHVS, CDR2 FQNEAQ. The CDR3 contains 13 residues. The ends were cut back, 2 bases at V and 2 bases at J, with 3 bases in the middle. The CDR3 nucleotides read TGTGCCAGCAGCTTACCAAACACCGGGGAGCTGTTTTTT. As protein: CASSLPNTGELFF.

This chain joins TRBV6-5 and TRBJ2-2, with no clear D. Trimming shortened V by 7 bases and J by 6 bases, and 3 bases separated the two germline ends. The CDR3 contains 10 residues. CDR1 and CDR2 (germline): MNHEY, SVGAGI. The CDR3 DNA reads as TGTGCCAGCATGGCCGGGGAGCTGTTTTTT. It is translated as CASMAGELFF.

The V and J genes are TRBV5-8 and TRBJ2-3; 11 positions agree with TRBD2. Per germline, CDR1 SGHTS and CDR2 YDEGEE. With 0 bases clipped from V and 5 bases from J, the junction kept 5 bases outside the gene matches. The length of the CDR3 is 16 residues. The CDR3 region has the DNA TGTGCCAGCAGCTTGGAAGGGCTAGCGGGAGGAGATACGCAGTATTTT. It codes for CASSLEGLAGGDTQYF.

The V call is TRBV6-5, the J call TRBJ2-1; 7 bases map to TRBD2. The CDR3 loop spans 13 amino acids. The junction had 3 bases not matched to a gene; V was cut back by 5 bases and J by 5 bases. CDR1 is MNHEY and CDR2 is SVGAGI in the germline V gene. This CDR3 is CASSMGGNNEQFF. The CDR3 region has the DNA TGTGCCAGCAGTATGGGGGGGAACAATGAGCAGTTCTTC.

V is TRBV6-5 and J is TRBJ1-5, with D hard to call. Germline assignment: CDR1 MNHEY and CDR2 SVGAGI. Trimming removed 4 bases from V and 4 bases from J, with 14 bases in between. The CDR3 extends over 15 amino acids. The CDR3 sequence is CASSSSPGPNQPQHF. In DNA, the CDR3 is TGTGCCAGCAGTTCCTCGCCGGGCCCTAATCAGCCCCAGCATTTT.

V gene TRBV27 combines with J gene TRBJ2-3; 15 bases line up with TRBD2. The germline V gene encodes CDR1 MNHEY and CDR2 SMNVEV (reference sequence). The CDR3 covers 18 residues. Trimming took 0 bases from V and 9 from J; bases not matched to a gene: 10. CDR3 amino acids: CASSLSIPGLAGGNTQYF. DNA for the CDR3: TGTGCCAGCAGTTTATCGATTCCGGGACTAGCGGGGGGTAACACGCAGTATTTT.

In its sample, this clone was seen once. The chain combines TRBV6-1 with TRBJ1-6, with D maybe TRBD1 (5 bases). The germline CDR1 and CDR2 sequences are MNHNS and SASEGT. The CDR3 is made up of 15 amino acids. V was trimmed by 0 bases and J by 7 bases, leaving 10 bases between them. CDR3 protein: CASSEAHRTNSPLHF. The CDR3 coding sequence is TGTGCCAGCAGTGAAGCTCACAGGACAAATTCACCCCTCCACTTT.

This clone was detected a few times. The chain employs TRBV5-1 and TRBJ1-2; tentatively, D is TRBD1 (6 bases). V dropped 4 bases and J dropped 4 bases, with 20 bases sitting between them. CDR1 is SGHRS and CDR2 is YFSETQ in the germline V gene. The CDR3 is 16 residues long. DNA of the CDR3: TGCGCCAGCAGCGAAACAGACGGGGGGCTCAGCTATGGCTACACCTTC. Encoded protein: CASSETDGGLSYGYTF. Supplemented by reference TRBV5-1 and TRBJ1-2, the full variable domain reads KAGVTQTPRYLIKTRGQQVTLSCSPISGHRSVSWYQQTPGQGLQFLFEYFSETQRNKGNFPGRFSGRQFSNSRSEMNVSTLELGDSALYLCASSETDGGLSYGYTFGSGTRLTVV.